This TCR beta chain was retrieved from a study of control samples from healthy donors and cancer patients. Sequenced by immunoSEQ multiplex PCR; TCRdb stores in-frame clones only, minus some. The sample lists about 140,000 clones; approximately 94% were seen once. The V end was cut by 0 bases, the J end by 2 bases, with 6 bases between. CDR1 is SGHDT and CDR2 is YYEEEE in the germline V gene. This CDR3 spans 13 amino acids. The chain joins TRBV5-6 to TRBJ2-7; D not certain. The sequencing input was blood. The receptor's source is a man aged 35 to 55 in good health. The CDR3, as DNA: TGTGCCAGCAGCTTGGGACCAGCCTACGAGCAGTACTTC. It translates to CASSLGPAYEQYF.